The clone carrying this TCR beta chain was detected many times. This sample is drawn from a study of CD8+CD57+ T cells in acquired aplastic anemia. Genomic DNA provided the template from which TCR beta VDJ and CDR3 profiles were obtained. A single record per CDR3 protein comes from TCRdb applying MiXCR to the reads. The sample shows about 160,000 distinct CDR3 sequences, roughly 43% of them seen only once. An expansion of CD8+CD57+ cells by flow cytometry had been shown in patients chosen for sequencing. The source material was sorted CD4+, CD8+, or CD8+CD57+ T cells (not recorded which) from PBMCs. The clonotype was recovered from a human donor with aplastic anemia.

CDR3 region: CASSTRDRNEQFF. CDR3 bases: TGTGCCAGTAGTACAAGGGACCGCAATGAGCAGTTCTTC. The chain uses TRBV19 and TRBJ2-1; D is tentatively TRBD1 or TRBD2 (5 bases each). Per the germline V gene, CDR1 is LNHDA and CDR2 is SQIVND (reference sequence). The V and J ends lost 4 bases and 6 bases respectively, with 10 bases between them. The CDR3 consists of 13 residues.